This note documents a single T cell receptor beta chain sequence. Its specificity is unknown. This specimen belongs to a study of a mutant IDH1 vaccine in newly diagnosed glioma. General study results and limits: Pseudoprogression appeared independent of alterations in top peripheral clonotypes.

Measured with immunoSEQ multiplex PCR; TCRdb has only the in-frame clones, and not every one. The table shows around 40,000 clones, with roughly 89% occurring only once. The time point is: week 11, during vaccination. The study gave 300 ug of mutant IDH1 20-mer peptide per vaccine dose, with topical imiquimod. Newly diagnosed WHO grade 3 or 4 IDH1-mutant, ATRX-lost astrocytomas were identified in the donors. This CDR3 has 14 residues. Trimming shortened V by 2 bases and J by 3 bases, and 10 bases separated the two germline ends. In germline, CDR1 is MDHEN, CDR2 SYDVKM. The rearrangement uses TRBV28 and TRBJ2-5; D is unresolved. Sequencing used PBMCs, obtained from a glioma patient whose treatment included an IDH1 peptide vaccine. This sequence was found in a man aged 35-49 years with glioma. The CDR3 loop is CASSLMRVKETQYF. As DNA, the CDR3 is TGTGCCAGCAGTTTAATGCGCGTCAAAGAGACCCAGTACTTC.